The source of this T cell receptor (beta chain) is a study of blood T cell repertoires in COVID-19. The CDR3 totals 17 residues. Germline V gene data show CDR1 as SGHVS and CDR2 as FQNEAQ. The V segment lost 6 bases and the J segment 3 bases; nucleotides outside the gene matches: 16. Per the study methods: Quantification of nucleated cells was approximated via reference gene primer amplification. Repertoires were generated with immunoSEQ multiplex PCR, while TCRdb's copy carries only in-frame clones and drops some. V and J calls and clone size are those listed in that table; D and trimming were worked out from the DNA. Here the sample spans 650,000 to 800,000 clones, just under 90% being singletons.

This chain uses TRBV7-8 with TRBJ2-7, with 8 bases that match TRBD1. This receptor was obtained from a young woman with acute or convalescent COVID-19. The sequenced sample consisted of peripheral blood. CDR3 sequence (DNA): TGTGCCAGCAGTCCAAGGACCGGGACAGGAAAAAACTACGAGCAGTACTTC. It encodes CASSPRTGTGKNYEQYF.